The 9 T cell receptor beta chains below all came from one sample that was sequenced in a study of control samples from healthy donors and cancer patients. Measured with immunoSEQ multiplex PCR; TCRdb has only the in-frame clones, and not every one. Among tens of thousands of clones, approximately 88% were seen once, and the ten largest hold about 36%. The sequenced sample was PBMCs. These receptor sequences come from a man between 65 and 85 years old with lung cancer.

J is TRBJ1-2 and V is TRBV7-9; no reliable D call. Trimming cost V 2 bases and J 2 bases, with 15 bases left between them. Germline V gene sequence: CDR1 SEHNR, CDR2 FQNEAQ (reference sequence). The length of the CDR3 is 16 residues. CDR3 residues: CASSLPPFGVNYGYTF. CDR3 coding DNA: TGTGCCAGCAGCTTACCTCCCTTTGGGGTAAACTATGGCTACACCTTC.

The chain combines TRBV14 with TRBJ1-3; D call uncertain. This CDR3 is 15 amino acids long. The V gene lost 3 bases and the J gene lost 0 bases, with 9 bases spanning the gap. Germline V gene sequence: CDR1 SGHDN, CDR2 FVKESK. The CDR3 bases are TGTGCCAGCAGCCACTTTTCTAGCTCTGGAAACACCATATATTTT. It is translated as CASSHFSSSGNTIYF.

The chain employs TRBV6-6 and TRBJ2-7; maybe TRBD2 (6 bases). Germline V gene data show CDR1 as MNHNY and CDR2 as SVGAGI (reference sequence). This CDR3 comprises 15 residues. Trimming removed 2 bases from V and 4 bases from J, with 15 bases in between. Written as DNA, the CDR3 is TGTGCCAGCAGTTACGGAGTAGGGAGGTCGTACGAGCAGTACTTC. Residues: CASSYGVGRSYEQYF.

The chain links TRBV14 to TRBJ2-3; 7 nucleotides align to TRBD1. The ends lost 4 bases at V and 4 bases at J; junction bases unmatched: 14. CDR1 and CDR2 from the germline V gene are SGHDN and FVKESK. The CDR3 totals 17 residues. The CDR3 coding sequence is TGTGCCAGCAGCCCTCAAAGAGGGGGCTTTTTCCCAGATACGCAGTATTTT. This encodes CASSPQRGGFFPDTQYF.

This chain links TRBV3-1 (or the pseudogene TRBV3-2) with TRBJ2-3, with D hard to call. Trimming took off 0 bases at V and 2 bases at J, with 9 bases between the two ends. Germline-derived CDR1 and CDR2 are LGHDT and YNNKEL (reference sequence). CDR3 length: 15 residues. The CDR3 loop reads CASSQDPLNTDTQYF. The CDR3 nucleotides are TGTGCCAGCAGCCAAGACCCACTTAACACAGATACGCAGTATTTT.

The CDR3 DNA sequence: TGTGCCAGCGGCAATGGGGGGTCGACATCAGATACGCAGTATTTT. It specifies CASGNGGSTSDTQYF. V is TRBV7-3 and J is TRBJ2-3, with D maybe TRBD2 (6 bases). Germline V gene sequence: CDR1 SGHTA, CDR2 FQGTGA. This CDR3 has 15 residues. Trimming stripped 8 bases from V and 4 bases from J, with 19 bases between.

V gene TRBV11-2 combines with J gene TRBJ1-1; D call uncertain. The CDR3 has 13 residues. V shed 9 bases and J shed 2 bases, with 13 bases lying between them. Germline values: CDR1 SGHAT, CDR2 FQNNGV. The CDR3 sequence is CASGPGLNTEAFF. In DNA form, the CDR3 reads TGTGCCAGTGGACCCGGTCTTAACACTGAAGCTTTCTTT.

This clone appeared a single time. V usage is TRBV6-1 and J usage is TRBJ1-5, with 7 bases that match TRBD1. Trimming at V came to 1 base and at J to 7 bases, leaving 4 bases not matched to a gene. The CDR3 contains 14 residues. Germline V gene lookup returns CDR1 MNHNS and CDR2 SASEGT. CDR3 loop: CASSEGTGTQPQHF. Here the CDR3 DNA reads TGTGCCAGCAGTGAAGGGACAGGAACCCAGCCCCAGCATTTT.

The chain recombines TRBV28 with TRBJ1-2; D call uncertain. The CDR3 loop spans 12 amino acids. V lost 3 bases to trimming and J lost 8 bases, with 10 bases between them. Germline CDR1 reads MDHEN; CDR2 reads SYDVKM. CDR3 loop: CASSFGVGGYTF. In DNA form, the CDR3 reads TGTGCCAGCAGTTTTGGGGTCGGCGGCTACACCTTC.